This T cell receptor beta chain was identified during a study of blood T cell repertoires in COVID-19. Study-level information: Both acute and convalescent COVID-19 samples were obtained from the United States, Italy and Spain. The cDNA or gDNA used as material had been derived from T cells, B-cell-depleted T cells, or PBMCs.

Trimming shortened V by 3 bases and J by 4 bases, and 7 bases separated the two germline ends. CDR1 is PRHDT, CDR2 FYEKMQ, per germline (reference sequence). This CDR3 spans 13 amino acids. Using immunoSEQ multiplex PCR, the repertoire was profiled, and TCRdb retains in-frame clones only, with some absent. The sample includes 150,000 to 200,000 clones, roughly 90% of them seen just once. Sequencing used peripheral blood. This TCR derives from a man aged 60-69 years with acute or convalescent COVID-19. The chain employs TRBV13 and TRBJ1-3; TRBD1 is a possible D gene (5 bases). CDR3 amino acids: CASSFGGGNTIYF. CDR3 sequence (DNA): TGTGCCAGCAGCTTCGGGGGAGGAAACACCATATATTTT. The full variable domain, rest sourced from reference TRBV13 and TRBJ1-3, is AAGVIQSPRHLIKEKRETATLKCYPIPRHDTVYWYQQGPGQDPQFLISFYEKMQSDKGSIPDRFSAQQFSDYHSELNMSSLELGDSALYFCASSFGGGNTIYFGEGSWLTVV.